Listed here are 8 T cell receptor beta chains from one sample, sequenced in a study of shared clonotypes between healthy human individuals. Libraries were prepared by immunoSEQ multiplex PCR; TCRdb keeps only in-frame clonotypes and omits some of them. The sample includes roughly 2.4 million clones, approximately 95% of them seen just once. Material: naive CD4+ T cells sorted from blood. Regarding subset: CD45RA+ positively selected. The source is a man younger than 35 in good health.

This chain uses TRBV13 with TRBJ1-1; D is possibly TRBD1 (6 bases). CDR1 PRHDT and CDR2 FYEKMQ come from the germline V gene (reference sequence). The CDR3 is 15 amino acids. The V end lost 0 bases, the J end lost 1 base, and 9 bases lay between the germline ends. In nucleotides, the CDR3 is TGTGCCAGCAGCTTAGGAACAGGGTGGAACACTGAAGCTTTCTTT. Translation gives CASSLGTGWNTEAFF.

The V gene is TRBV9, the J gene TRBJ2-5; 9 bases agree with TRBD2. Germline V gene sequence: CDR1 SGDLS, CDR2 YYNGEE. The ends lost 0 bases at V and 4 bases at J; junction bases unmatched: 10. The CDR3 covers 17 residues. The CDR3 DNA sequence: TGTGCCAGCAGCGTAGGGGCTAGCGGGAATTTCCTAGAGACCCAGTACTTC. Translated: CASSVGASGNFLETQYF.

This chain uses TRBV5-1 with TRBJ2-2; TRBD1 is a possible D gene (6 bases). Trimming removed 4 bases at V and 2 bases at J, with 12 bases between. Germline lookup yields CDR1 SGHRS and CDR2 YFSETQ. The CDR3 loop spans 15 amino acids. CDR3 sequence: CASSGQGSNTGELFF. The CDR3 DNA follows: TGCGCCAGCAGCGGTCAGGGGTCTAACACCGGGGAGCTGTTTTTT.

This clone is a singleton in its sample. The chain couples TRBV28 to TRBJ1-5, with D possibly matching TRBD1 (5 bases). CDR3 length: 13 residues. Germline CDR1 MDHEN, CDR2 SYDVKM. Trimming took 6 bases from V and 3 from J, leaving 9 bases between them. CDR3 sequence: CASSRDFNQPQHF. DNA of the CDR3: TGTGCCAGCAGCCGGGACTTCAATCAGCCCCAGCATTTT.

This rearrangement joins TRBV5-1 to TRBJ2-7; D may be TRBD2 (6 bases). The V gene's germline CDR1 is SGHRS and CDR2 YFSETQ. Trimming removed 4 bases from V and 3 bases from J, with 11 bases in between. This CDR3 region has 13 residues. The CDR3, as DNA: TGCGCCAGCAGCGCTAGCGCCCACTACGAGCAGTACTTC. This codes for CASSASAHYEQYF.

V usage is TRBV7-2 and J usage is TRBJ1-5; TRBD1 matches at 7 bases. Losses at the gene ends were 1 base for V and 7 bases for J; bases not matched to a gene: 7. The length of the CDR3 is 15 residues. The V gene's germline CDR1 is SGHTA and CDR2 FQGNSA. CDR3 protein: CASSLVWDSGQPQHF. In nucleotides, the CDR3 is TGTGCCAGCAGCTTAGTCTGGGACAGCGGACAGCCCCAGCATTTT.

This chain joins TRBV6-5 and TRBJ1-4, with D possibly matching TRBD1 (6 bases). Germline CDR1 is MNHEY and CDR2 is SVGAGI. V was trimmed by 2 bases and J by 9 bases, leaving 13 bases between them. The CDR3 sequence is 14 residues long. In nucleotides, the CDR3 is TGTGCCAGCAGTTACGTACAGGGAGGGCAAAAACTGTTTTTT. Amino acids: CASSYVQGGQKLFF.

The chain links TRBV6-6 to TRBJ1-4; D ambiguous. V shed 9 bases and J shed 7 bases, with 6 bases lying between them. This CDR3 has 10 amino acids. From germline, CDR1 is MNHNY and CDR2 SVGAGI (reference sequence). CDR3 bases: TGTGCCAGTTTGGCTGAAAAACTGTTTTTT. Its translation is CASLAEKLFF.